This T cell receptor (beta chain) was profiled in a study of shared clonotypes between healthy human individuals. Trimming took off 5 bases at V and 2 bases at J, with 16 bases between the two ends. The CDR3 runs to 15 residues. In germline, CDR1 is SNHLY, CDR2 FYNNEI. The study, taken as a whole, reports: Incompleteness in sorted-subset sequencing, despite large depth, was shown by rarefaction.

CD4+ cell separation produced CD45RA+ naive and CD45RA-negative memory subsets. Comments on this clone: No antigen is known for it.

This table comes from immunoSEQ multiplex PCR, and its TCRdb copy is limited to in-frame clones, with some not included. The table has 330,000 or so clones, roughly 80% seen once. The rearrangement uses TRBV2 and TRBJ2-7, with a possible D match to TRBD2 (6 bases). This sequence was found in a man aged 30 to 45 in good health. What was sequenced was memory CD4+ T cells sorted from blood. The subset is: CD45RA-negative fraction. The CDR3 loop is CASSTTSRNTYEQYF. Written as DNA, the CDR3 is TGTGCCAGCAGTACGACTAGTCGAAACACCTACGAGCAGTACTTC.